The 21 T cell receptor beta chains below were found in one sample sequenced in a study of radiotherapy plus CTLA-4 blockade in lung cancer. The protocol was immunoSEQ multiplex PCR, while the TCRdb copy is restricted to in-frame clones and leaves out a portion. The sample has 90,000 or so clones; around 82% are singletons. The material was peripheral blood, obtained from a patient treated with radiotherapy plus ipilimumab. All receptors come from a human donor with non-small cell lung cancer who had stable disease on radiotherapy plus ipilimumab.

This chain's CDR3 is CASSLLAGAADTQYF. CDR3 sequence (DNA): TGTGCCAGCAGCTTATTGGCAGGGGCGGCAGATACGCAGTATTTT. This rearrangement joins TRBV7-6 to TRBJ2-3, with D possibly matching TRBD1 (6 bases). The CDR3 is 15 amino acids. V dropped 2 bases and J dropped 4 bases, with 13 bases sitting between them. The V gene's germline CDR1 is SGHVS and CDR2 FNYEAQ.

The rearrangement links TRBV2 to TRBJ2-2; either TRBD1 or TRBD2 may fit D (6 bases each). The V end lost 2 bases, the J end lost 5 bases, and 15 bases lay between the germline ends. The CDR3 length is 16 residues. Germline V CDR1 and CDR2: SNHLY, FYNNEI. The CDR3 reads CASSESYRGLTGELFF. The CDR3 DNA reads TGTGCCAGCAGTGAATCCTACCGGGGGCTTACCGGGGAGCTGTTTTTT.

The sample holds a few counts of this clone. The V call is TRBV6-1, the J call TRBJ1-1; D might be TRBD1 (6 bases). This CDR3 region has 14 residues. Between the trimmed V and J ends, which lost 3 bases and 2 bases, there was a span of 10 bases. Germline values: CDR1 MNHNS, CDR2 SASEGT. Written as DNA, the CDR3 is TGTGCCAGCAGTGAGCGACAGGTTAACACTGAAGCTTTCTTT. Translating gives CASSERQVNTEAFF.

This chain links TRBV29-1 with TRBJ2-4; D is possibly TRBD1 or TRBD2 (7 bases each). The CDR3 spans 14 residues. Germline CDR1 reads SQVTM; CDR2 reads ANQGSEA. Deletions cut 6 bases from V and 9 bases from J, with 21 bases between. CDR3 nucleotide sequence: TGCAGCGTCCCCCAGGGAGGGGGCGGAACCATTCAGTACTTC. Its translation: CSVPQGGGGTIQYF.

A single count supports this clone. The gene calls are TRBV19 and TRBJ1-2, with a tentative D call TRBD1 (5 bases). V was trimmed by 3 bases and J by 2 bases, leaving 25 bases between them. The CDR3 loop spans 19 amino acids. CDR1 LNHDA and CDR2 SQIVND come from the germline V gene (reference sequence). DNA of the CDR3: TGTGCCAGTAGTATGCTCAATATAGGGGACGGAGGAAAGAACTATGGCTACACCTTC. Its translation: CASSMLNIGDGGKNYGYTF.

The chain combines TRBV28 with TRBJ2-5, with 13 bases lining up with TRBD2. The CDR3 length is 18 residues. The V and J ends lost 3 bases and 1 base, in that order; junction bases with no gene match: 8. Germline V gene sequence: CDR1 MDHEN, CDR2 SYDVKM. CDR3 loop: CASSLTSGRSSRQETQYF. The DNA of the CDR3 is TGTGCCAGCAGTTTGACTAGCGGGAGGTCGAGTCGCCAAGAGACCCAGTACTTC.

This chain joins TRBV9 and TRBJ2-1; the match to TRBD1 covers 11 bases. Looked up from germline, CDR1 is SGDLS and CDR2 is YYNGEE. Trimming at V came to 2 bases and at J to 7 bases, leaving 5 bases not matched to a gene. CDR3 length: 15 amino acids. This CDR3 reads CASSVDRGRVNEQFF. The CDR3 nucleotides are TGTGCCAGCAGCGTGGACAGGGGGCGGGTAAATGAGCAGTTCTTC.

The J gene is TRBJ2-3, the V gene TRBV5-4; D may be TRBD1 or TRBD2 (5 bases each). CDR1 and CDR2 (germline): SGHNT, YYREEE (reference sequence). The CDR3 runs 14 residues. V gave up 4 bases and J gave up 2 bases, with 11 bases separating them. The CDR3 loop is CASSTGTNTDTQYF. The CDR3 DNA is TGTGCCAGCAGCACCGGGACCAACACAGATACGCAGTATTTT.

Note on this clone: A read error may account for a junction end that differs from germline. The chain is built from TRBV7-7 and TRBJ2-1; D could derive from TRBD1 or TRBD2 (7 bases each). From germline, CDR1 is SSHAT and CDR2 FNYEAQ (reference sequence). The CDR3 runs to 15 residues. CDR3 nucleotide sequence: TGTGCTAGCAGCTTAGGGCGGGGGACAGACAATGAGCAGTTCTTC. Protein: CASSLGRGTDNEQFF.

This chain uses TRBV9 with TRBJ2-1, with TRBD2 matching over 11 bases. This CDR3 is 19 amino acids long. Germline V lookup: CDR1 SGDLS, CDR2 YYNGEE. V lost 2 bases to trimming and J lost 8 bases; unmatched junction nucleotides: 18. The CDR3 DNA sequence: TGTGCCAGCAGCGTCCCAAGGTCCCCCGGTAGCGGGGGGGAGGATGAGCAGTTCTTC. It yields the protein CASSVPRSPGSGGEDEQFF.

V and J are TRBV7-9 and TRBJ1-2; maybe TRBD1 (6 bases). The V and J ends lost 1 base and 7 bases respectively, with 19 bases between them. The CDR3 is made up of 16 amino acids. Per germline, CDR1 SEHNR and CDR2 FQNEAQ (reference sequence). CDR3 in amino acids: CASSLVVGRGGAGYTF. The CDR3 nucleotides read TGTGCCAGCAGCTTAGTGGTTGGCAGGGGAGGTGCTGGCTACACCTTC.

The V gene is TRBV28, the J gene TRBJ2-5; D not certain. Trimming took 10 bases from V and 7 from J, leaving 16 bases between them. This CDR3 is built from 12 residues. Germline assignment: CDR1 MDHEN and CDR2 SYDVKM. CDR3 bases: TGTGCCATTGCTGACGAGTTGGGGACCCAGTACTTC. Amino acid sequence: CAIADELGTQYF. The full variable domain, completed using reference TRBV28 and TRBJ2-5, is DVKVTQSSRYLVKRTGEKVFLECVQDMDHENMFWYRQDPGLGLRLIYFSYDVKMKEKGDIPEGYSVSREKKERFSLILESASTNQTSMYLCAIADELGTQYFGPGTRLLVL.

This clone was counted only a few times. The gene calls are TRBV7-6 and TRBJ1-2, with 7 bases lining up with TRBD1. Trimming at V came to 5 bases and at J to 7 bases, leaving 13 bases not matched to a gene. CDR1 is SGHVS and CDR2 is FNYEAQ in the germline V gene. The CDR3 is made up of 15 amino acids. The CDR3 DNA reads as TGTGCCAGCAGCCTAAGCTCGACAGGGAAAAGTGGCTACACCTTC. Its protein product is CASSLSSTGKSGYTF.

V and J are TRBV6-6 and TRBJ2-1, with a possible D match to TRBD1 (7 bases). CDR1 is MNHNY, CDR2 SVGAGI, per germline (reference sequence). The CDR3 consists of 16 residues. V dropped 0 bases and J dropped 5 bases, with 14 bases sitting between them. CDR3 loop: CASSYSGAGGNNEQFF. CDR3 bases: TGTGCCAGCAGTTACTCTGGGGCAGGGGGGAACAATGAGCAGTTCTTC.

The chain carries TRBV28 and TRBJ1-5; TRBD1 matches at 7 bases. With V trimmed by 5 bases and J by 6 bases, 10 bases remained unmatched. This CDR3 has 15 amino acids. The germline gives CDR1 MDHEN, CDR2 SYDVKM. The CDR3 sequence: CASSSTRGLGQPQHF. The CDR3 DNA sequence: TGTGCCAGCAGTAGTACAAGGGGGCTCGGTCAGCCCCAGCATTTT.

The chain is built from TRBV7-2 and TRBJ1-2; D gene unclear. This CDR3 is 14 amino acids long. CDR1 and CDR2 from the germline V gene are SGHTA and FQGNSA. The V gene lost 5 bases and the J gene lost 2 bases, with 12 bases spanning the gap. The DNA of the CDR3 is TGTGCCAGCAGCCCAAGCGGGCAGAACTATGGCTACACCTTC. Translation: CASSPSGQNYGYTF.

V usage is TRBV2 and J usage is TRBJ2-5; TRBD2 aligns across 7 bases. Germline loops: CDR1 SNHLY, CDR2 FYNNEI. The J segment lost 6 bases and the V segment lost 0 bases, leaving 7 bases of the junction unmatched. The CDR3 consists of 15 residues. The CDR3 DNA sequence: TGTGCCAGCAGTGAAGCTTCTAGCGGACTTAAGACCCAGTACTTC. It translates to CASSEASSGLKTQYF. Full variable domain (rest looked up from reference TRBV2 and TRBJ2-5): EPEVTQTPSHQVTQMGQEVILRCVPISNHLYFYWYRQILGQKVEFLVSFYNNEISEKSEIFDDQFSVERPDGSNFTLKIRSTKLEDSAMYFCASSEASSGLKTQYFGPGTRLLVL.

The V call is TRBV7-2, the J call TRBJ1-2, with TRBD1 matching 8 bases. J lost 7 bases, V lost 2 bases, and 3 bases had no gene match. The CDR3 has 13 residues. From germline, CDR1 is SGHTA and CDR2 FQGNSA. CDR3 in amino acids: CASSLKTGGGYTF. The DNA of the CDR3 is TGTGCCAGCAGCTTAAAAACAGGGGGTGGCTACACCTTC.

The chain recombines TRBV7-9 with TRBJ2-1, with D tentatively TRBD2 (6 bases). V was trimmed by 5 bases and J by 1 base, leaving 15 bases between them. Per germline, CDR1 SEHNR and CDR2 FQNEAQ (reference sequence). The CDR3 spans 16 residues. The CDR3 reads CASSPPKRASYNEQFF. In DNA, the CDR3 is TGTGCCAGCAGCCCACCTAAGCGGGCGTCCTACAATGAGCAGTTCTTC.

The V gene is TRBV28, the J gene TRBJ2-7; unclear D gene. This CDR3 has 13 amino acids. Per germline, CDR1 MDHEN and CDR2 SYDVKM. V was clipped by 7 bases and J by 2 bases, with 12 bases between them. The chain's CDR3 is CASNGPLTYEQYF. CDR3 DNA: TGTGCCAGCAACGGGCCTTTAACCTACGAGCAGTACTTC.

In DNA form, the CDR3 reads TGTGCCAGTAGTACCCGGGACTACACAGATACGCAGTATTTT. Protein: CASSTRDYTDTQYF. The chain recombines TRBV19 with TRBJ2-3; TRBD2 aligns across 7 bases. CDR1 and CDR2 from the germline V gene are LNHDA and SQIVND (reference sequence). The CDR3 spans 14 residues. V trimming: 4 bases; J trimming: 2 bases; junction bases outside the gene matches: 3.